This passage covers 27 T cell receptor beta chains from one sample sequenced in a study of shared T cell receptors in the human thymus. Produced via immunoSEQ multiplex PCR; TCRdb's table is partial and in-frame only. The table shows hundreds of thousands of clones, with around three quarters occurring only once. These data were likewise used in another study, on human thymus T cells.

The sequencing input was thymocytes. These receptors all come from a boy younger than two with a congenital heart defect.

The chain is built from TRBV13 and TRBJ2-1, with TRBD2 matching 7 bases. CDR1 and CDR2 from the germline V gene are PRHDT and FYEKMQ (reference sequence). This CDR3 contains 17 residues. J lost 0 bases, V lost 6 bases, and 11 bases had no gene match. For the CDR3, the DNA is TGTGCCAGCAGTCTTCTGACTAGCCGCAGCTCCTACAATGAGCAGTTCTTC. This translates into CASSLLTSRSSYNEQFF.

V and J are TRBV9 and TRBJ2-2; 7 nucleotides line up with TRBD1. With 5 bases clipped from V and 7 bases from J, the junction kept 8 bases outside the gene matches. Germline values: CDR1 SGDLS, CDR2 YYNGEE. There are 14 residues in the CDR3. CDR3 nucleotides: TGTGCCAGCAGAGACGACAGGGTCTGCGGGGAGCTGTTTTTT. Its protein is CASRDDRVCGELFF.

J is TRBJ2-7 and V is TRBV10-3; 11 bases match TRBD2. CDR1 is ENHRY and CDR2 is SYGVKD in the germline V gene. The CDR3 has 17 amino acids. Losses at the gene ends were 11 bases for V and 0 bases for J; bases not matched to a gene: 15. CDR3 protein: CASQTSGTGRNSYEQYF. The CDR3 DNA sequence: TGTGCCTCACAGACTAGCGGGACTGGCCGCAACTCCTACGAGCAGTACTTC.

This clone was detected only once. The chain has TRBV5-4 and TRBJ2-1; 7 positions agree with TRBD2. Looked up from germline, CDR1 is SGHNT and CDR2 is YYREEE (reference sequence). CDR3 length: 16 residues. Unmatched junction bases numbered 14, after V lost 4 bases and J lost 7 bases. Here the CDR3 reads CASSLELAPSGNEQFF. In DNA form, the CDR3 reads TGTGCCAGCAGCCTCGAACTAGCGCCCTCGGGGAATGAGCAGTTCTTC. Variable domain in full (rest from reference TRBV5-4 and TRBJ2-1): ETGVTQSPTHLIKTRGQQVTLRCSSQSGHNTVSWYQQALGQGPQFIFQYYREEENGRGNFPPRFSGLQFPNYSSELNVNALELDDSALYLCASSLELAPSGNEQFFGPGTRLTVL.

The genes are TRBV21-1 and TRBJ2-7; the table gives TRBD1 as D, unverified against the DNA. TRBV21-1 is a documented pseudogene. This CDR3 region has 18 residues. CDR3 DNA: TGTGCCAGCAGCAAAGCGCCAGGGATCCAGCAGAAGATTTACGAGCAGTACTTC. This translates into CASSKAPGIQQKIYEQYF.

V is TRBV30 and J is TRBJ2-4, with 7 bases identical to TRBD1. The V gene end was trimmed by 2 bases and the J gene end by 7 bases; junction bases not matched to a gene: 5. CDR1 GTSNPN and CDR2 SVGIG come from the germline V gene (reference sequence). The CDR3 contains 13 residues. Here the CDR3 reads CAWSKTGSNIQYF. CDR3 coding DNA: TGTGCCTGGAGTAAGACAGGGTCGAACATTCAGTACTTC.

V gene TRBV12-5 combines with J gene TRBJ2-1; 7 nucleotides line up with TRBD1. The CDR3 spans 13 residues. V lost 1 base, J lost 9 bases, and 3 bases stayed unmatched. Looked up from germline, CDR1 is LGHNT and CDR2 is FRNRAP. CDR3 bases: TGTGCTAGTGGTTTGGAACAGGGGTTTGAGCAGTTCTTC. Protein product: CASGLEQGFEQFF.

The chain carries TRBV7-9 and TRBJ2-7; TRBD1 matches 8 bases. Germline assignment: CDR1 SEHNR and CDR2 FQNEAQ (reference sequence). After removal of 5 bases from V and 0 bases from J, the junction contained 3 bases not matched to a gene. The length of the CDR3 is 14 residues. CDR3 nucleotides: TGTGCCAGCAGCCGGGACAGGACCTCCTACGAGCAGTACTTC. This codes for CASSRDRTSYEQYF.

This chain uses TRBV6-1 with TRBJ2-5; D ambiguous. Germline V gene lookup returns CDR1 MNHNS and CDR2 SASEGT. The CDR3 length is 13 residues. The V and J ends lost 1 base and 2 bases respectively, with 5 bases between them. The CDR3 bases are TGTGCCAGCAGTGAAGGGCAGCAAGAGACCCAGTACTTC. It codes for CASSEGQQETQYF.

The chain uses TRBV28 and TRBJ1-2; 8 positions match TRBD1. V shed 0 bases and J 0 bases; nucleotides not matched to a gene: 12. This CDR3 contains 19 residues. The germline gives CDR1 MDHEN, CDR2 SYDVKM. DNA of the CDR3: TGTGCCAGCAGTTTATGCAGGGGCTCCCAGGGGGCCACTAACTATGGCTACACCTTC. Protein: CASSLCRGSQGATNYGYTF.

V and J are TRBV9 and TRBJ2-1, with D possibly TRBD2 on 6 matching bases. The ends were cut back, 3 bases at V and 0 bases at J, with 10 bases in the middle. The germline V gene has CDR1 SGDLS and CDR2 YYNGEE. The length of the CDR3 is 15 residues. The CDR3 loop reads CASSADGSSYNEQFF. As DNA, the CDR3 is TGTGCCAGCAGCGCTGACGGGAGCTCCTACAATGAGCAGTTCTTC. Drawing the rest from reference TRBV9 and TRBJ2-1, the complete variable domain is DSGVTQTPKHLITATGQRVTLRCSPRSGDLSVYWYQQSLDQGLQFLIQYYNGEERAKGNILERFSAQQFPDLHSELNLSSLELGDSALYFCASSADGSSYNEQFFGPGTRLTVL.

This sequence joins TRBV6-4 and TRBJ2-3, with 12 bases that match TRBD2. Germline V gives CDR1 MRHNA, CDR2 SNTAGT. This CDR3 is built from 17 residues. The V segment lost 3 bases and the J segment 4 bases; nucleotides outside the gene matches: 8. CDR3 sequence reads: CASSEAETSGSSDTQYF. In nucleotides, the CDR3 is TGTGCCAGCAGTGAGGCGGAGACTAGCGGGAGCTCAGATACGCAGTATTTT.

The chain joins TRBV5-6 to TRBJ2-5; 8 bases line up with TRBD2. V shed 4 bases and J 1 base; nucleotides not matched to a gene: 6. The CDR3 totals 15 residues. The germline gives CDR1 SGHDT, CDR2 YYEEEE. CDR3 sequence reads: CASSPVGRVQETQYF. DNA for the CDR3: TGTGCCAGCAGCCCCGTCGGGAGGGTCCAAGAGACCCAGTACTTC.

The chain's CDR3 is CASSEPGEGTEAFF. The CDR3 DNA reads as TGTGCCAGCAGTGAACCGGGGGAGGGCACTGAAGCTTTCTTT. The chain uses TRBV6-1 and TRBJ1-1; a weak D match, TRBD1 (5 bases). The CDR3 contains 14 residues. CDR1 and CDR2 (germline): MNHNS, SASEGT. The ends were cut back, 2 bases at V and 4 bases at J, with 11 bases in the middle.

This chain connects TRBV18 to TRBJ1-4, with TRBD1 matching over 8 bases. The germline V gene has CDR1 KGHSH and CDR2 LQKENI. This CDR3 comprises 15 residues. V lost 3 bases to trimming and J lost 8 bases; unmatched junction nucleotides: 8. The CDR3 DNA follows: TGTGCCAGCTCACCCCCCGACAGGGGAGGGGAAAAACTGTTTTTT. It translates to CASSPPDRGGEKLFF.

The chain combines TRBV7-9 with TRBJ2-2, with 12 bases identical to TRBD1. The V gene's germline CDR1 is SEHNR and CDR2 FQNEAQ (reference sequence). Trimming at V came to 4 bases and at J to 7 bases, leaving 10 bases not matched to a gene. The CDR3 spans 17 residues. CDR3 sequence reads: CASSYPRDRGRNGELFF. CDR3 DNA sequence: TGTGCCAGCAGCTATCCCCGGGACAGGGGGCGGAACGGGGAGCTGTTTTTT.

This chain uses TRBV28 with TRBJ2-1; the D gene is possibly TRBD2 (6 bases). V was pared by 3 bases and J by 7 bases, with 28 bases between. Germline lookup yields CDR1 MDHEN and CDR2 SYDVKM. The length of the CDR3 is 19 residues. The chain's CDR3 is CASSFISYPGLPGLNEQFF. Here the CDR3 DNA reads TGTGCCAGCAGTTTCATCTCATATCCGGGACTTCCAGGACTGAATGAGCAGTTCTTC.

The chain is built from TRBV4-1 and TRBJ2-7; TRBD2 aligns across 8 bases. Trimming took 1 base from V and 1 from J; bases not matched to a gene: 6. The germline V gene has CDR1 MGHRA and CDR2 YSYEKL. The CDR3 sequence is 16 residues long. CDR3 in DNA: TGCGCCAGCAGCCAAGGGGGGGCTAGCGGGTCCTACGAGCAGTACTTC. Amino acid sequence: CASSQGGASGSYEQYF.

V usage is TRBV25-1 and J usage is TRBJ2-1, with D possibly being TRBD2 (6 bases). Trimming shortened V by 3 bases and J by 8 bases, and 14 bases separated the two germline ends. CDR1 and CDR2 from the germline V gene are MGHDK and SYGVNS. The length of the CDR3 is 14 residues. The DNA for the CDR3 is TGTGCCAGCAGTGATTGGGGGACTTGGGATGAGCAGTTCTTC. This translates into CASSDWGTWDEQFF.

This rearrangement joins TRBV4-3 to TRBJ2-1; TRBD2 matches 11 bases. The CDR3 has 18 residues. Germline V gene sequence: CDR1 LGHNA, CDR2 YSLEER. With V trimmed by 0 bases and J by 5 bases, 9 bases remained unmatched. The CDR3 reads CASSQDRAVGLADNEQFF. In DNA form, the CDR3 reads TGCGCCAGCAGCCAAGATCGAGCGGTGGGACTAGCGGACAATGAGCAGTTCTTC.

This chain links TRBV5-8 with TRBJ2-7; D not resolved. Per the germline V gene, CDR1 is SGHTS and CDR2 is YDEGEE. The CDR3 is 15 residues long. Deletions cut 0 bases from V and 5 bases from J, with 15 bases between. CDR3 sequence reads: CASSLVSRPRHEQYF. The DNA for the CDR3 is TGTGCCAGCAGCTTGGTTTCCAGGCCCAGACACGAGCAGTACTTC.

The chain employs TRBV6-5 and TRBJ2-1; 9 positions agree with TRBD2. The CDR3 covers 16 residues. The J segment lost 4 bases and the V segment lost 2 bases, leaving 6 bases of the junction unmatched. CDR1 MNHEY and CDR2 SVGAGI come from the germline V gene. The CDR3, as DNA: TGTGCCAGCAGTTACGGGCCCAGCGGGGGGTACAATGAGCAGTTCTTC. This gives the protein CASSYGPSGGYNEQFF.

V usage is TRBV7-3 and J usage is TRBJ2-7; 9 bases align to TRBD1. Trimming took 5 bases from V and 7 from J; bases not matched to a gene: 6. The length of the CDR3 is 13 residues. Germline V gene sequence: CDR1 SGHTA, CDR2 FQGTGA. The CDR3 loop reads CASSLTGGREQYF. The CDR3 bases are TGTGCCAGCAGCCTGACAGGGGGTAGGGAGCAGTACTTC. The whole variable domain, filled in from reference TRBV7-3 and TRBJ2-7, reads GAGVSQTPSNKVTEKGKYVELRCDPISGHTALYWYRQSLGQGPEFLIYFQGTGAADDSGLPNDRFFAVRPEGSVSTLKIQRTERGDSAVYLCASSLTGGREQYFGPGTRLTVT.

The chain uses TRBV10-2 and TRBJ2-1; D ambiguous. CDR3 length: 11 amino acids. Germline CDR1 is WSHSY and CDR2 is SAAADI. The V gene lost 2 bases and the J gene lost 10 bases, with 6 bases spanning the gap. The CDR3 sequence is CASSEALEQFF. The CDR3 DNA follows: TGCGCCAGCAGTGAGGCCCTAGAGCAGTTCTTC.

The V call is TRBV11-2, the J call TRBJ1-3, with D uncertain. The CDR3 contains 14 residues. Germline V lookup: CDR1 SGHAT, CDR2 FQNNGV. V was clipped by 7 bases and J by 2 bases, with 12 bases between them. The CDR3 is CASTLWAAGNTIYF. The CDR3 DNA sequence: TGTGCCAGCACCCTCTGGGCCGCTGGAAACACCATATATTTT. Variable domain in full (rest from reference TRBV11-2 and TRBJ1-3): EAGVAQSPRYKIIEKRQSVAFWCNPISGHATLYWYQQILGQGPKLLIQFQNNGVVDDSQLPKDRFSAERLKGVDSTLKIQPAKLEDSAVYLCASTLWAAGNTIYFGEGSWLTVV.

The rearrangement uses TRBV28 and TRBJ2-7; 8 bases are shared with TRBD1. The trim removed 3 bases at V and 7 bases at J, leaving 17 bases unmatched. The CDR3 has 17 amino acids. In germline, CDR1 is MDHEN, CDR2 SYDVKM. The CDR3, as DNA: TGTGCCAGCAGTTTCCGACGGTACGACAGGGGTTTTTGTGAGCAGTACTTC. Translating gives CASSFRRYDRGFCEQYF.

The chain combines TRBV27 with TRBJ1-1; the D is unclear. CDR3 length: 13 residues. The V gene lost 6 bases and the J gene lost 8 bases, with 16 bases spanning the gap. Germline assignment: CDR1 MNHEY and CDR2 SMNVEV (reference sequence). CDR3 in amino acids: CASSAQLNREAFF. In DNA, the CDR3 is TGTGCCAGCAGCGCTCAGCTGAACAGAGAAGCTTTCTTT.